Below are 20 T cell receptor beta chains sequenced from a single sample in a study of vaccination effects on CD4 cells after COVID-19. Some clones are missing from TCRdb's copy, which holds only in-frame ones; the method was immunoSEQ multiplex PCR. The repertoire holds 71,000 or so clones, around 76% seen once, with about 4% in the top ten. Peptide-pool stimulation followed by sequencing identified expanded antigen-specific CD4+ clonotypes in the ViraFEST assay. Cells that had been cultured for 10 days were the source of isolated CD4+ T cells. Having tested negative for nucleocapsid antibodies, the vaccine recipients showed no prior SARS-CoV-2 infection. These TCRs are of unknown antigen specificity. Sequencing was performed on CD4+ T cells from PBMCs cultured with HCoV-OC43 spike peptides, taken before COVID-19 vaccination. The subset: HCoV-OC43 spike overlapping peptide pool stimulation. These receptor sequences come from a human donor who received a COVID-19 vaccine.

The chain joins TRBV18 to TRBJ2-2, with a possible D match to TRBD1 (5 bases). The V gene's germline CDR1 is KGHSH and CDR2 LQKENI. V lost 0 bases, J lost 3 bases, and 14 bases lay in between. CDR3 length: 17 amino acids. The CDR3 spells CASSPPNRGKDTGELFF. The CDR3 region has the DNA TGTGCCAGCTCACCACCGAATAGGGGAAAGGACACCGGGGAGCTGTTTTTT.

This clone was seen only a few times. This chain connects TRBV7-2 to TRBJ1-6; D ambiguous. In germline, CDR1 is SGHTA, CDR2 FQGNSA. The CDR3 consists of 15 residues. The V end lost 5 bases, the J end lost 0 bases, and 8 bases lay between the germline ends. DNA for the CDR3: TGTGCCAGCAGCACTATGAGCTCCTATAATTCACCCCTCCACTTT. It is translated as CASSTMSSYNSPLHF.

The CDR3 sequence: CASWDRENGYTF. For the CDR3, the DNA is TGCGCCAGCTGGGACAGGGAGAATGGCTACACCTTC. The gene calls are TRBV10-2 and TRBJ1-2; 9 bases match TRBD1. The J segment lost 6 bases and the V segment lost 8 bases, leaving 4 bases of the junction unmatched. In germline, CDR1 is WSHSY, CDR2 SAAADI. This CDR3 is 12 amino acids long.

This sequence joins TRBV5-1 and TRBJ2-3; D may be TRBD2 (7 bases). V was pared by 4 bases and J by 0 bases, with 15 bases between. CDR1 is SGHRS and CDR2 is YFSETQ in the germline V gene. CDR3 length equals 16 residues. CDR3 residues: CASSGGGGPSTDTQYF. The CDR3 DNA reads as TGCGCCAGCAGCGGGGGGGGCGGGCCGAGCACAGATACGCAGTATTTT.

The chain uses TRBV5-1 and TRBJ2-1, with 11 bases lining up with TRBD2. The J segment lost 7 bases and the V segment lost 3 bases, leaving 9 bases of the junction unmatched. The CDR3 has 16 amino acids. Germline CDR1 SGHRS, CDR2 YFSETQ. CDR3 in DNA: TGCGCCAGCAGCTCTTTAGCGGGGGGGCTGGGGAATGAGCAGTTCTTC. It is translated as CASSSLAGGLGNEQFF.

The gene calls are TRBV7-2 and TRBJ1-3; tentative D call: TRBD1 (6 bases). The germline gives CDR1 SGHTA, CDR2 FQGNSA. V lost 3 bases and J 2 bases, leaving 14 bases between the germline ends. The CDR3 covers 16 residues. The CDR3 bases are TGTGCCAGCAGCTTCCAGGGGAGCGTCCCTGGAAACACCATATATTTT. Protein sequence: CASSFQGSVPGNTIYF. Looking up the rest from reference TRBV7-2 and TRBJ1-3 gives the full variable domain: GAGVSQSPSNKVTEKGKDVELRCDPISGHTALYWYRQSLGQGLEFLIYFQGNSAPDKSGLPSDRFSAERTGGSVSTLTIQRTQQEDSAVYLCASSFQGSVPGNTIYFGEGSWLTVV.

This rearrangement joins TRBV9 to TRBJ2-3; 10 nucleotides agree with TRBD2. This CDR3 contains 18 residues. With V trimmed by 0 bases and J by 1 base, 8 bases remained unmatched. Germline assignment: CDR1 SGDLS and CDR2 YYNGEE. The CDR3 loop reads CASSVDLAGAGGTDTQYF. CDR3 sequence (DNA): TGTGCCAGCAGCGTAGACCTAGCGGGGGCCGGGGGCACAGATACGCAGTATTTT.

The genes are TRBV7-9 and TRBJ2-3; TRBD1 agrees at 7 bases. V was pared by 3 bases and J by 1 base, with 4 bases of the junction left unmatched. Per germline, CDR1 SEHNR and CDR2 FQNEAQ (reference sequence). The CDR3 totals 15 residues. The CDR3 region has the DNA TGTGCCAGCAGCTTTAGCACAGGGGGCACAGATACGCAGTATTTT. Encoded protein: CASSFSTGGTDTQYF.

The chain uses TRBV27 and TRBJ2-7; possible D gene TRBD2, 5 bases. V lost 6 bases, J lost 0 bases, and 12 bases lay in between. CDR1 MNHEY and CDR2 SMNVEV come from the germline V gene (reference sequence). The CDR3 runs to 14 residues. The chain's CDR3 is CASRRTPSSYEQYV. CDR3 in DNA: TGTGCCAGCAGGCGGACTCCGAGCTCCTACGAGCAGTACGTC.

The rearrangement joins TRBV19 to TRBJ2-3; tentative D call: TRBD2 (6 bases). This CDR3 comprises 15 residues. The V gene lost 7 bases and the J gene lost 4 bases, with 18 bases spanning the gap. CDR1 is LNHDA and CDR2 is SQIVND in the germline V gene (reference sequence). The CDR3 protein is CASTPRGVGSDTQYF. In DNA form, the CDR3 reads TGTGCCAGTACCCCTCGCGGGGTGGGATCAGATACGCAGTATTTT. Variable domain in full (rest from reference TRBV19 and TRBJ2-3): DGGITQSPKYLFRKEGQNVTLSCEQNLNHDAMYWYRQDPGQGLRLIYYSQIVNDFQKGDIAEGYSVSREKKESFPLTVTSAQKNPTAFYLCASTPRGVGSDTQYFGPGTRLTVL.

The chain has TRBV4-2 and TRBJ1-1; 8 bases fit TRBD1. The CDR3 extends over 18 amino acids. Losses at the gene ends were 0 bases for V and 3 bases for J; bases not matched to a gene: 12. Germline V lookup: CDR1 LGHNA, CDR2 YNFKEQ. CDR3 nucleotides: TGTGCCAGCAGCCAAGAAGGGCAGGGGGCTTGGGGGGACACTGAAGCTTTCTTT. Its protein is CASSQEGQGAWGDTEAFF.

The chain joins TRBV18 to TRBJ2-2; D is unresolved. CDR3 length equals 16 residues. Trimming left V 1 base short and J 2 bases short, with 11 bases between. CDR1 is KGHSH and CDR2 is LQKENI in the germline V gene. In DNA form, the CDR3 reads TGTGCCAGCTCACCACGCGTGACACTAAACACCGGGGAGCTGTTTTTT. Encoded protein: CASSPRVTLNTGELFF. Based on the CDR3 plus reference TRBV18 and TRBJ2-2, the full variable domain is NAGVMQNPRHLVRRRGQEARLRCSPMKGHSHVYWYRQLPEEGLKFMVYLQKENIIDESGMPKERFSAEFPKEGPSILRIQQVVRGDSAAYFCASSPRVTLNTGELFFGEGSRLTVL.

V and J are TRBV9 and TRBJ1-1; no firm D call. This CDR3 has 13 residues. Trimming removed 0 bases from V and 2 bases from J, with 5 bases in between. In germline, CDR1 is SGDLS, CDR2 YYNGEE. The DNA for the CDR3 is TGTGCCAGCAGCGTAGCTGGTAACACTGAAGCTTTCTTT. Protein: CASSVAGNTEAFF. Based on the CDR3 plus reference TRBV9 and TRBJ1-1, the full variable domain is DSGVTQTPKHLITATGQRVTLRCSPRSGDLSVYWYQQSLDQGLQFLIQYYNGEERAKGNILERFSAQQFPDLHSELNLSSLELGDSALYFCASSVAGNTEAFFGQGTRLTVV.

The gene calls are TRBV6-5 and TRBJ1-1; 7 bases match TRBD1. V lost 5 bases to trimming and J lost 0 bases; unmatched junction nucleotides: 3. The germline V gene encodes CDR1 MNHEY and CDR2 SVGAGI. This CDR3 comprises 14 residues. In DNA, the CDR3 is TGTGCCAGCAGTCTACAGGGGCTGAACACTGAAGCTTTCTTT. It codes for CASSLQGLNTEAFF.

The DNA for the CDR3 is TGTGCCAGCAGAGGACTAGCTATGTCTGAGCAGTTCTTC. Amino acids: CASRGLAMSEQFF. This chain joins TRBV2 and TRBJ2-1; 8 nucleotides align to TRBD2. This CDR3 spans 13 amino acids. Germline V gene lookup returns CDR1 SNHLY and CDR2 FYNNEI. V was clipped by 6 bases and J by 9 bases; unmatched bases: 7.

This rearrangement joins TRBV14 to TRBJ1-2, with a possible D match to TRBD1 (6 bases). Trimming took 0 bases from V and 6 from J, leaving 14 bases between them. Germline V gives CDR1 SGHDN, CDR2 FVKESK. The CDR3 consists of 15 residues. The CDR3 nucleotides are TGTGCCAGCAGCCAAGAGTTAGGGGGAGCGGATGGCTACACCTTC. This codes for CASSQELGGADGYTF.

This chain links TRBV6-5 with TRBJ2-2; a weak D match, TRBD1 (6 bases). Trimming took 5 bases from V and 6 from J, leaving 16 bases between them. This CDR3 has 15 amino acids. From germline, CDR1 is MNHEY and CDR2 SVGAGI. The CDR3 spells CASSKRDNRAGELFF. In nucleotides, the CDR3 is TGTGCCAGCAGTAAACGGGACAATCGCGCCGGGGAGCTGTTTTTT.

The DNA of the CDR3 is TGTGCCACCAGTGATTCGCAACCCCTGACGGACTCGAACACTGAAGCTTTCTTT. Its translation: CATSDSQPLTDSNTEAFF. The chain combines TRBV24-1 with TRBJ1-1, with no clear D. Germline assignment: CDR1 KGHDR and CDR2 SFDVKD. CDR3 size: 18 residues. V was shortened by 2 bases and J by 1 base, with 19 bases between the two germline ends.

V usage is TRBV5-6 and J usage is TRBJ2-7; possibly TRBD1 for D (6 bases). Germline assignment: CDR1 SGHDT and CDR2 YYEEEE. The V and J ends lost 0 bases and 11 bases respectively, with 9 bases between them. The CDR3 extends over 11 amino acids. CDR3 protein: CASSLAGAEYV. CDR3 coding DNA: TGTGCCAGCAGCTTGGCAGGGGCGGAGTACGTC.

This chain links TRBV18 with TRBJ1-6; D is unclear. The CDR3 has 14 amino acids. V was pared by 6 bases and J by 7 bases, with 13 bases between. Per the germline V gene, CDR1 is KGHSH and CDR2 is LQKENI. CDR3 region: CASSPELQNSPLHF. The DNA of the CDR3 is TGTGCCAGCTCGCCCGAACTCCAGAATTCACCCCTCCACTTT.